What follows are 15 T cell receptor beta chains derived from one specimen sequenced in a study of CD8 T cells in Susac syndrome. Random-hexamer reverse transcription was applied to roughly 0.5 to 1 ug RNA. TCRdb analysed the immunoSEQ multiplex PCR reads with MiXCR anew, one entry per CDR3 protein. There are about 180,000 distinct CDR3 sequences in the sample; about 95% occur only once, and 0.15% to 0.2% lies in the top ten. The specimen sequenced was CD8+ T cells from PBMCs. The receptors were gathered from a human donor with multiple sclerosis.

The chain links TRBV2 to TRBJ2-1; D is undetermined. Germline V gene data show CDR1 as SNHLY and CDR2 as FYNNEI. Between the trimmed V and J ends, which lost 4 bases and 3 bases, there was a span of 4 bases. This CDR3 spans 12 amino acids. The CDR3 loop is CASSGNYNEQFF. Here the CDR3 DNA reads TGTGCCAGCAGTGGCAACTACAATGAGCAGTTCTTC.

CDR3 loop: CASSVVQGRNNEQFF. For the CDR3, the DNA is TGTGCCAGCAGCGTAGTACAGGGCCGGAACAATGAGCAGTTCTTC. The J gene is TRBJ2-1, the V gene TRBV9; perhaps TRBD1 as D (6 bases). The germline V gene encodes CDR1 SGDLS and CDR2 YYNGEE. The length of the CDR3 is 15 residues. With 0 bases removed from V and 5 bases from J, the gap between germline ends came to 12 bases.

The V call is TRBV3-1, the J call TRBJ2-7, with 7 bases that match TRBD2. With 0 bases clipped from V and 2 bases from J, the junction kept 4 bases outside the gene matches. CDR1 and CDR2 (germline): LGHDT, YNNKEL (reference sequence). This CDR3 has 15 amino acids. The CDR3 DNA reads TGTGCCAGCAGCCAAGATCCAGGGACTACCTACGAGCAGTACTTC. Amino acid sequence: CASSQDPGTTYEQYF.

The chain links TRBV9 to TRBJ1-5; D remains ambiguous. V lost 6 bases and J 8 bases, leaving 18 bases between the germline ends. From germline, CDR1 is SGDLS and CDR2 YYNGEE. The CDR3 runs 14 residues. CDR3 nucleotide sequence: TGTGCCAGCATTCCCCTGCCGGAGCATGAGCCCCAGCATTTT. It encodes CASIPLPEHEPQHF.

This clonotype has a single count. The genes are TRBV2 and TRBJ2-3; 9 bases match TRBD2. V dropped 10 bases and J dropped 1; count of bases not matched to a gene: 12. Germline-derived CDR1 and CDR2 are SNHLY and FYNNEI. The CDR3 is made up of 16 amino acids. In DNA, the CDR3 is TGTGCCACCCCGGGAGCACTAGCGGGCCGCACAGATACGCAGTATTTT. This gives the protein CATPGALAGRTDTQYF.

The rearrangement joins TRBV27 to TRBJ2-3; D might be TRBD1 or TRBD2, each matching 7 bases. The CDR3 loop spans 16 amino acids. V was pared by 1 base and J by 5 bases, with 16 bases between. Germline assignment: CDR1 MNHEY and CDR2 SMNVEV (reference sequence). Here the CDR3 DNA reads TGTGCCAGCAGTTTATTCGGTCTCAGGGGGGGAGATACGCAGTATTTT. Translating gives CASSLFGLRGGDTQYF.

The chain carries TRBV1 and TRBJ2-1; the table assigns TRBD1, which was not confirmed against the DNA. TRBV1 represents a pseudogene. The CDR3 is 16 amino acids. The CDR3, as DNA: TGCACAAGAAAAGGGGGGAACAGGGACCTGTGGTGCGAGCAGTTCTTC. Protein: CTRKGGNRDLWCEQFF.

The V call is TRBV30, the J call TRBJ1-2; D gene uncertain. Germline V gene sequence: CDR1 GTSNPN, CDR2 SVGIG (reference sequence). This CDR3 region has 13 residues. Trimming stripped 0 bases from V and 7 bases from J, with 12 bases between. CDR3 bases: TGTGCCTGGAGTGTACGACGGTTCAGTGGCTACACCTTC. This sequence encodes CAWSVRRFSGYTF. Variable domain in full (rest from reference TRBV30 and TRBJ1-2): SQTIHQWPATLVQPVGSPLSLECTVEGTSNPNLYWYRQAAGRGLQLLFYSVGIGQISSEVPQNLSASRPQDRQFILSSKKLLLSDSGFYLCAWSVRRFSGYTFGSGTRLTVV.

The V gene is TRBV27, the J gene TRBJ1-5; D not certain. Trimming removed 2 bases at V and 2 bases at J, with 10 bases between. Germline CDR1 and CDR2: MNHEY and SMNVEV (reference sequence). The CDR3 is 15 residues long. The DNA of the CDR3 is TGTGCCAGCAGTTTAAGCCAGATCGGCAATCAGCCCCAGCATTTT. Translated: CASSLSQIGNQPQHF.

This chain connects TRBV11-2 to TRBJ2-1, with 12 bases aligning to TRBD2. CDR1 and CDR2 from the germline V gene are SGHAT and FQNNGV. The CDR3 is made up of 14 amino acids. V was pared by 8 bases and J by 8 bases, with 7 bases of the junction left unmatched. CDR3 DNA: TGTGCCAGCGGACGACTAGCGGGAGTGGATGAGCAGTTCTTC. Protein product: CASGRLAGVDEQFF. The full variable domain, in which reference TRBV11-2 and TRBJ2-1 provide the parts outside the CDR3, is EAGVAQSPRYKIIEKRQSVAFWCNPISGHATLYWYQQILGQGPKLLIQFQNNGVVDDSQLPKDRFSAERLKGVDSTLKIQPAKLEDSAVYLCASGRLAGVDEQFFGPGTRLTVL.

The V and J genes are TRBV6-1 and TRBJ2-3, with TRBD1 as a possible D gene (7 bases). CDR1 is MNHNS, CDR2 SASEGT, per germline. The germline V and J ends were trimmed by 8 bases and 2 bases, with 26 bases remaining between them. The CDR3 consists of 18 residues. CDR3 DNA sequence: TGTGCCAGCCCAGTGGCGGGAAGCCAGGGGGGTGCCACAGATACGCAGTATTTT. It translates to CASPVAGSQGGATDTQYF.

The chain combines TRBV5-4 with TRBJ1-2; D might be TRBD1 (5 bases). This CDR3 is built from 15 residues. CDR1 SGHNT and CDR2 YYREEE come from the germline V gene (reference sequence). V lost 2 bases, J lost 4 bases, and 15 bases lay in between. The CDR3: CASSFVEGIGYGYTF. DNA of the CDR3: TGTGCCAGCAGCTTTGTAGAGGGGATCGGCTATGGCTACACCTTC.

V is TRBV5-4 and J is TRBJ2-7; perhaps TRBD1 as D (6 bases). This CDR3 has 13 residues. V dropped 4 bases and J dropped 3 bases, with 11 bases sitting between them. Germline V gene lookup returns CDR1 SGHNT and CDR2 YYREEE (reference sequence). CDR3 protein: CASSPVDSYEQYF. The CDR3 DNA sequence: TGTGCCAGCAGCCCAGTGGACAGCTACGAGCAGTACTTC.

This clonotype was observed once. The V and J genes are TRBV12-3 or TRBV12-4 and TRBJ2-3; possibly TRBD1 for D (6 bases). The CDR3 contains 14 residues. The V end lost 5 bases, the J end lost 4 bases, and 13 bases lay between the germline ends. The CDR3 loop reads CASSLQGSPDTQYF. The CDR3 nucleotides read TGTGCCAGCAGTCTACAGGGAAGCCCAGATACGCAGTATTTT.

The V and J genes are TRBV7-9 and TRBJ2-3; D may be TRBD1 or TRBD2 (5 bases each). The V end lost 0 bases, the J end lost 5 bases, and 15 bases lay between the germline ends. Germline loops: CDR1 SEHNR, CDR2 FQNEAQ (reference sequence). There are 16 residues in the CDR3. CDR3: CASSLAGAPGGDTQYF. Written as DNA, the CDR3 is TGTGCCAGCAGCTTAGCTGGGGCCCCCGGAGGAGATACGCAGTATTTT.